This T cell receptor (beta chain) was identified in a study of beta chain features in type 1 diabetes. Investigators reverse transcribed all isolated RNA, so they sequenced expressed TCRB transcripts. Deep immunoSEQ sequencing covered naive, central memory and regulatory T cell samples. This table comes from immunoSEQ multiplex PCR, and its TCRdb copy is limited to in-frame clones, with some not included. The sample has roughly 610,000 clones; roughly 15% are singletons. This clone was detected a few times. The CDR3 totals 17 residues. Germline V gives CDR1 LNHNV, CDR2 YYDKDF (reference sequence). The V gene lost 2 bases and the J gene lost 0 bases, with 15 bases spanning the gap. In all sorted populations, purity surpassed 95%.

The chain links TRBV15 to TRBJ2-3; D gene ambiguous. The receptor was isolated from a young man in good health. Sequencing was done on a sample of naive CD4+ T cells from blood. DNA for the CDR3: TGTGCCACCAGCAGAACCCGGGTAGGCAGAAGCACAGATACGCAGTATTTT. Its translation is CATSRTRVGRSTDTQYF.